The present T cell receptor beta chain was sequenced within a study of molecular identifiers for immune sequencing clone quantification. MiXCR was run by TCRdb on the PCR reads, yielding one entry per CDR3 protein. The sample contains about 320,000 distinct CDR3 sequences, 24% of which appear only once. About this clonotype: A much larger clone lies one base from this, so it may be a read error.

Germline CDR1 reads KGHSH; CDR2 reads LQKENI. Trimming pared 3 bases from V and 9 bases from J, leaving 9 bases between. This CDR3 spans 12 amino acids. The chain joins TRBV18 to TRBJ2-4; the D gene could be TRBD1 or TRBD2 (5 bases each). This TCR was recovered from a human donor in good health. Some libraries in this study had Jurkat cell RNA spiked in. The sample comprised naive CD8+ T cells from blood, with Jurkat cell RNA spiked in. The subset was: FACS-sorted CD8+CD4-CCR7+CD45RA+ naive T cells. This CDR3 reads CASSPGASIQYF. The CDR3 coding sequence is TGTGCCAGCTCACCCGGGGCAAGCATTCAGTACTTC.